One sample yielded the 2 T cell receptor beta chains listed below, sequenced in a study of T cell changes during pregnancy in multiple sclerosis. Here immunoSEQ multiplex PCR was the method, and the copy in TCRdb shows in-frame clones only, minus some. The sample has 18,000 or so clones; approximately 90% are singletons. Sequences were derived from CD4+ T cells from peripheral blood mononuclear cells, sampled in the first trimester of pregnancy. The receptor source for this set is a female donor in good health, enrolled as a control in a pregnancy study.

The gene calls are TRBV5-6 and TRBJ1-4; D is perhaps TRBD1 (5 bases). V was shortened by 0 bases and J by 7 bases, with 7 bases between the two germline ends. The CDR3 covers 13 residues. The germline CDR1 and CDR2 sequences are SGHDT and YYEEEE. The CDR3 coding sequence is TGTGCCAGCAGCTTGGGGGGCACTGAAAAACTGTTTTTT. Translating gives CASSLGGTEKLFF.

The chain recombines TRBV29-1 with TRBJ1-5; the D gene is possibly TRBD1 (5 bases). The CDR3 runs 14 residues. CDR1 is SQVTM and CDR2 is ANQGSEA in the germline V gene. Deletions cut 5 bases from V and 0 bases from J, with 11 bases between. Written as DNA, the CDR3 is TGCAGCGTTCTGGACACAAATAGCAATCAGCCCCAGCATTTT. This sequence encodes CSVLDTNSNQPQHF.